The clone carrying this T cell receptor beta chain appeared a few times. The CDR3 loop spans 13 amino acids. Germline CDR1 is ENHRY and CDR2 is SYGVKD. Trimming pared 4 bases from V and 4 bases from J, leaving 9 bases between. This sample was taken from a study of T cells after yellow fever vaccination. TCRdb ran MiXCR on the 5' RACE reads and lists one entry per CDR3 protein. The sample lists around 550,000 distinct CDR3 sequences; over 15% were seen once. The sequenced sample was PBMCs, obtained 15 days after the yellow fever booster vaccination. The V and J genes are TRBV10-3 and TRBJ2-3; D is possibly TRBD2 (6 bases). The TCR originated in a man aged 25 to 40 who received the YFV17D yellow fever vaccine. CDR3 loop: CAISGVAADTQYF. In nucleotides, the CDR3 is TGTGCCATCAGTGGGGTAGCGGCAGATACGCAGTATTTT.